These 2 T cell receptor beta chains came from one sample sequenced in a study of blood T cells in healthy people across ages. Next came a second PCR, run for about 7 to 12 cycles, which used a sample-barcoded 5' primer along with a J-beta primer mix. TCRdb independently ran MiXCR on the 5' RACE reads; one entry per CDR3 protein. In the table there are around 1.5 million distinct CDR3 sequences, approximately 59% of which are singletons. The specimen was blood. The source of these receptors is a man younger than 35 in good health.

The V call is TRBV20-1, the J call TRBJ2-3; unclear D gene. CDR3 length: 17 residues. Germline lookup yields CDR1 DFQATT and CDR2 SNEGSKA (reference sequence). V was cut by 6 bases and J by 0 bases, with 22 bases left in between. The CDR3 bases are TGCAGTGCCCCCGGGTATGCAAGTCGTGGGAGCACAGATACGCAGTATTTT. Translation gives CSAPGYASRGSTDTQYF.

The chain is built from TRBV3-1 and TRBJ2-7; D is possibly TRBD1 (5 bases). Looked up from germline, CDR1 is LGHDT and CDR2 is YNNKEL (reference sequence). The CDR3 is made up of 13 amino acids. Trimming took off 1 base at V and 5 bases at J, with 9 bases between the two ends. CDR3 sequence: CASSQVMTDEQYF. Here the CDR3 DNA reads TGTGCCAGCAGCCAAGTTATGACAGACGAGCAGTACTTC.